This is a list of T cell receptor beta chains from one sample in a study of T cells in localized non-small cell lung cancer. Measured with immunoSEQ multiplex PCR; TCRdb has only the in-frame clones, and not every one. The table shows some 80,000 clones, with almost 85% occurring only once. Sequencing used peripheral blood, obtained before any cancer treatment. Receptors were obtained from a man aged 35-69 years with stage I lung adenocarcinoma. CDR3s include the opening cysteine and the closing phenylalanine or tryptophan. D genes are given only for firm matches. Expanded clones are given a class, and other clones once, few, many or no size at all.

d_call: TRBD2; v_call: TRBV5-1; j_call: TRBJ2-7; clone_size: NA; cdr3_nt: TGCGCCAGCAGCTCAAATTACAAAGGACTAGCGGGAGGGGGTAGCGAGCAGTACTTC; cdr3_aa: CASSSNYKGLAGGGSEQYF
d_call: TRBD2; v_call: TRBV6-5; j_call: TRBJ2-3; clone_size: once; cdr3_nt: TGTGCCAGCAGTAGCCTAGCGGGGGTTACAGATACGCAGTATTTT; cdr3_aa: CASSSLAGVTDTQYF
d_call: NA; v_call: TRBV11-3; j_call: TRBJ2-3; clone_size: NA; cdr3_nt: TGTGCCAGCAGCTTAGTTGCTAGCAGCACAGATACGCAGTATTTT; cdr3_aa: CASSLVASSTDTQYF
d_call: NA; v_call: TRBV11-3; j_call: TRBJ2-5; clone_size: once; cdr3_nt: TGTGCCAGCAGCTTCGGATTGGGGGAGACCCAGTACTTC; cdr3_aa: CASSFGLGETQYF
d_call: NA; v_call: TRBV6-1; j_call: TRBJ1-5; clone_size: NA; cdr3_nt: TGTGCCAGCACTACCGGGGGTCCGGGATGGCCCCAGCATTTT; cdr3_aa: CASTTGGPGWPQHF
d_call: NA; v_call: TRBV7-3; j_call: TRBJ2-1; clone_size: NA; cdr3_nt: TGTGCCAGCAGCTTAGCCGGCGCTCTACCCTACAATGAGCAGTTCTTC; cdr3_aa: CASSLAGALPYNEQFF
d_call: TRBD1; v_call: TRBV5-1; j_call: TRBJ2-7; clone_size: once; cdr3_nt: TGCGCCAGCAGCTCAACGATGACAGGGTGGCGGGTTTCCTACGAGCAGTACTTC; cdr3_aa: CASSSTMTGWRVSYEQYF
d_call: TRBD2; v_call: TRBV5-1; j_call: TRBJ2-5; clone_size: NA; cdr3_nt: TGCGCCAGCAGCTCTAGCGGGATCGAGACCCAGTACTTC; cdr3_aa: CASSSSGIETQYF
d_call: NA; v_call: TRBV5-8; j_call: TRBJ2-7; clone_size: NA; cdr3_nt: TGTGCCAGCAGCTTGCAACGCGGACAGCCACGGGAGCAGTACTTC; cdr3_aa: CASSLQRGQPREQYF
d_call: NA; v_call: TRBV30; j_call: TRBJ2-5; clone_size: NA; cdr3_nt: TGTGCCTGGAGTGTCCCAGCGGGACCCCCAGGGGCGACCCAGTACTTC; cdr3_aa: CAWSVPAGPPGATQYF
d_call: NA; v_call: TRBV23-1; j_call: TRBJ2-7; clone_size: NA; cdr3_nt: TGCGCCAGCAGTCTACCTCAAGGTTTCCCCTCCTACGAGCAGTACTTC; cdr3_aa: CASSLPQGFPSYEQYF
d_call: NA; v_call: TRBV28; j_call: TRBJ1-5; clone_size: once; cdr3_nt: TGTGCCAGCAGCTTAGTAGGTGGGGGCAATCAGCCCCAGCATTTT; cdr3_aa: CASSLVGGGNQPQHF
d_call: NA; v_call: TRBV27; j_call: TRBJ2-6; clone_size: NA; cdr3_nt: TGTGCCAGCAGTTTTCCCGGGACCAACGTCCTGACTTTC; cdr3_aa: CASSFPGTNVLTF
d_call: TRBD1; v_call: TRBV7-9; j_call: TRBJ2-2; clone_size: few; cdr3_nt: TGTGCCAGCAGCTTGGGGACAGGGTTCTACACCGGGGAGCTGTTTTTT; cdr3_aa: CASSLGTGFYTGELFF
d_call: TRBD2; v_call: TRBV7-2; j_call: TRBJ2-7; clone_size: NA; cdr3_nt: TGTGCCAGCAGTCCGGGACTACTGGCCTACGAGCAGTACTTC; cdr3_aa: CASSPGLLAYEQYF
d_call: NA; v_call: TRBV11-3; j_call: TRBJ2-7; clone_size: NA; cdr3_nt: TGTGCCAGCAGCTTAAGCAGCTCCTACGAGCAGTACTTC; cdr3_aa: CASSLSSSYEQYF
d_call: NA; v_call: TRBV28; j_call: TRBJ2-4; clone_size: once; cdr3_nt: TGTGCCAGCAGCCCCCCCGGCAGTCAGAGGGACATTCAGTACTTC; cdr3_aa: CASSPPGSQRDIQYF
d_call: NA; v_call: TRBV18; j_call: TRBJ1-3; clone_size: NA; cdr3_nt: TGTGCCAGTCTTACAGCCACCTCTGGAAACACCATATATTTT; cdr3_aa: CASLTATSGNTIYF
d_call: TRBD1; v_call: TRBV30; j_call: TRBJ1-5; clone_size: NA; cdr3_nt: TGTGCCTGGAGTCCACCCCAGGGGGCGCGAGGTCAGCCCCAGCATTTT; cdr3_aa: CAWSPPQGARGQPQHF
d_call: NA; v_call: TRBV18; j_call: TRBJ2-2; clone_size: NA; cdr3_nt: TGTGCCAGCTCACCAAGCGGTGGGGGACAAACCACCGGGGAGCTGTTTTTT; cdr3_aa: CASSPSGGGQTTGELFF
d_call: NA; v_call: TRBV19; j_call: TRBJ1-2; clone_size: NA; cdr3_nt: TGTGCCAGTATCAGGGTCGGGGGAGCAGGCGGCTACACCTTC; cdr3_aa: CASIRVGGAGGYTF
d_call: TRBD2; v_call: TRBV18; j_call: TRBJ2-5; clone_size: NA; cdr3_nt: TGTGCCAGCTCACCTGCCGGACTAGCGGGAGCCAGGGAAACCCAGTACTTC; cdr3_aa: CASSPAGLAGARETQYF
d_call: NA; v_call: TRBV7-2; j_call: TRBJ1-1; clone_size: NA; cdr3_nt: TGTGCCAGCAGCTTAGGGGGAGGGGTAAACACTGAAGCTTTCTTT; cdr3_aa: CASSLGGGVNTEAFF
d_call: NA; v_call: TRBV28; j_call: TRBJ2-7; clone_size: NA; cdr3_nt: TGTGCCAGCAGCCCTAAAGCCGGGAAAGGGTTGTACGAGCAGTACTTC; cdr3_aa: CASSPKAGKGLYEQYF
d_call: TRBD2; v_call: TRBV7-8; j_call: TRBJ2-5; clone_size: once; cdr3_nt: TGTGCCAGCAGCTCTTCCCTACGACTAGCGAAAAATCAAGAGACCCAGTACTTC; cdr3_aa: CASSSSLRLAKNQETQYF
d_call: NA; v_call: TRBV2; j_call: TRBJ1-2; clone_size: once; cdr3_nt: TGTGCCAGCAGTGACAGGAACTATGGCTACACCTTC; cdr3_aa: CASSDRNYGYTF
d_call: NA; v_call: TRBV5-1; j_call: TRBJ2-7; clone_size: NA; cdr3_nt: TGCGCCAGCAGGGACACTTTTGGCGTCTACGAGCAGTACTTC; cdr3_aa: CASRDTFGVYEQYF
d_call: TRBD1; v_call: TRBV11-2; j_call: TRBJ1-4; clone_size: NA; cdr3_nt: TGTGCCAGCAGCCCCCGGGACAGAGTGGGGTATAATGAAAAACTGTTTTTT; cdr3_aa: CASSPRDRVGYNEKLFF
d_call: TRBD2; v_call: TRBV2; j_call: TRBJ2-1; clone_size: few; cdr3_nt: TGTGCCAGCAGTCGAACTAGCGGGAGCTATGTCTTC; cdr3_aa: CASSRTSGSYVF
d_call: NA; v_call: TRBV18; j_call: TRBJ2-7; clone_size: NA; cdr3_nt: TGTGCCAGCTCACCACCCGGCAGGGCCCGCGAGCAGTACTTC; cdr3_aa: CASSPPGRAREQYF
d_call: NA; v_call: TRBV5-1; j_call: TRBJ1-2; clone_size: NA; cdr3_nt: TGCGCCAGCAGCAAAGCCGGGAGCAACTATGGCTACACCTTC; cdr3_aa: CASSKAGSNYGYTF